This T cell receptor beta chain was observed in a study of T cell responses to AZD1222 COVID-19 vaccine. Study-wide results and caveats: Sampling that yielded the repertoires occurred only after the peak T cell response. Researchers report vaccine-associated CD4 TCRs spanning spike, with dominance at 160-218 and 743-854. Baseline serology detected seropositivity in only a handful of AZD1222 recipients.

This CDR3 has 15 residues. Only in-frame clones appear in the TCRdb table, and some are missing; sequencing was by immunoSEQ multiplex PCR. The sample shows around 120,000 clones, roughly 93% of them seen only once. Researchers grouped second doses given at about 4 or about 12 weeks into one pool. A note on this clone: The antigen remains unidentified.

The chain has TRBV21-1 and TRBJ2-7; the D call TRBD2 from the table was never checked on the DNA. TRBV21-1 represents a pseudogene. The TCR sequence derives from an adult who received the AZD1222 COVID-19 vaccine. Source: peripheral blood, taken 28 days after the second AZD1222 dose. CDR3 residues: CASSKGAGPSTEQYF. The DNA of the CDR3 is TGTGCCAGCAGCAAAGGAGCGGGACCCAGTACCGAGCAGTACTTC.